Below are 9 T cell receptor beta chains sequenced from a single sample in a study of beta chain features in type 1 diabetes. Expressed TCRB transcripts were sequenced because the entire RNA isolate underwent reverse transcription. Data came from immunoSEQ multiplex PCR; TCRdb stores just in-frame clones and leaves some out. The profile shows about 40,000 clones, around 49% of them singletons. The specimen was central memory CD4+ T cells from blood. The receptors were sampled from a woman aged 18-30 years in good health.

The chain recombines TRBV7-9 with TRBJ2-1, with 7 bases that match TRBD1. Germline V gene lookup returns CDR1 SEHNR and CDR2 FQNEAQ (reference sequence). V shed 9 bases, J shed 6 bases, and the junction held 8 bases outside the gene matches. CDR3 length: 13 amino acids. CDR3 sequence reads: CASHRDSRNEQFF. The CDR3 nucleotides are TGTGCCAGTCACCGGGACAGCCGCAATGAGCAGTTCTTC.

This clone was found once. The CDR3 reads CASRSDRGENQPQHF. The DNA of the CDR3 is TGTGCCAGCAGGTCAGACAGGGGGGAAAATCAGCCCCAGCATTTT. The chain recombines TRBV2 with TRBJ1-5, with TRBD1 identical over 9 bases. Trimming removed 6 bases from V and 4 bases from J; junction bases left unmatched: 7. This CDR3 comprises 15 residues. Germline loops: CDR1 SNHLY, CDR2 FYNNEI.

Relative to its sample, this clone is medium-sized. The genes are TRBV2 and TRBJ2-7, with TRBD2 identical over 8 bases. Germline trimming cut 6 bases from V and 3 bases from J; bases unmatched to any gene: 4. Germline V gene lookup returns CDR1 SNHLY and CDR2 FYNNEI. The CDR3 runs 13 residues. CDR3 region: CASRRLANYEQYF. CDR3 coding DNA: TGTGCCAGCAGGAGACTAGCGAACTACGAGCAGTACTTC.

As concerns this clone: One junction end does not reproduce the germline sequence, and a read error may be involved. J is TRBJ2-4 and V is TRBV11-2; maybe TRBD1 (5 bases). Looked up from germline, CDR1 is SGHAT and CDR2 is FQNNGV. CDR3 size: 11 residues. Written as DNA, the CDR3 is TGTGCCAGCAGCTTAGACAGGGTGCGGTTCTTC. Translated: CASSLDRVRFF.

The chain joins TRBV7-2 to TRBJ2-1; TRBD1 might be the D (5 bases). The CDR3 is 11 residues long. V dropped 5 bases and J dropped 13 bases, with 12 bases sitting between them. Germline V lookup: CDR1 SGHTA, CDR2 FQGNSA. The CDR3 is CASSVRDFQFF. The DNA of the CDR3 is TGTGCCAGCAGCGTCAGGGATTTTCAGTTCTTC.

The J gene is TRBJ2-3, the V gene TRBV11-2; tentatively, D is TRBD2 (5 bases). The CDR3 is made up of 16 amino acids. Germline CDR1 is SGHAT and CDR2 is FQNNGV. With 8 bases removed from V and 1 base from J, the gap between germline ends came to 19 bases. The CDR3 sequence is CASGTGRGSRTDTQYF. The CDR3 nucleotides read TGTGCCAGCGGCACCGGACGGGGATCCCGCACAGATACGCAGTATTTT.

The genes are TRBV4-2 and TRBJ2-7; 8 nucleotides align to TRBD2. This CDR3 contains 15 residues. V was pared by 0 bases and J by 7 bases, with 8 bases of the junction left unmatched. CDR1 is LGHNA, CDR2 YNFKEQ, per germline. CDR3 bases: TGTGCCAGCAGCCAAGACCAATCCAGCGGGGGAGAGCAGTACTTC. Protein: CASSQDQSSGGEQYF.

The chain combines TRBV30 with TRBJ2-3; D gene unclear. The V end lost 7 bases, the J end lost 7 bases, and 3 bases lay between the germline ends. There are 8 residues in the CDR3. CDR1 and CDR2 (germline): GTSNPN, SVGIG (reference sequence). CDR3 sequence: CAFNTQYF. As DNA, the CDR3 is TGTGCCTTTAATACGCAGTATTTT. The entire variable domain, with the rest obtained from reference TRBV30 and TRBJ2-3, is as follows: SQTIHQWPATLVQPVGSPLSLECTVEGTSNPNLYWYRQAAGRGLQLLFYSVGIGQISSEVPQNLSASRPQDRQFILSSKKLLLSDSGFYLCAFNTQYFGPGTRLTVL.

This chain joins TRBV4-1 and TRBJ1-1; 10 positions match TRBD1. V lost 0 bases, J lost 5 bases, and 6 bases stayed unmatched. Germline V gene data show CDR1 as MGHRA and CDR2 as YSYEKL. This CDR3 has 16 residues. CDR3 nucleotides: TGCGCCAGCAGCCAAGAAGGACCGGGACAGGGGACTGAAGCTTTCTTT. Translated: CASSQEGPGQGTEAFF.